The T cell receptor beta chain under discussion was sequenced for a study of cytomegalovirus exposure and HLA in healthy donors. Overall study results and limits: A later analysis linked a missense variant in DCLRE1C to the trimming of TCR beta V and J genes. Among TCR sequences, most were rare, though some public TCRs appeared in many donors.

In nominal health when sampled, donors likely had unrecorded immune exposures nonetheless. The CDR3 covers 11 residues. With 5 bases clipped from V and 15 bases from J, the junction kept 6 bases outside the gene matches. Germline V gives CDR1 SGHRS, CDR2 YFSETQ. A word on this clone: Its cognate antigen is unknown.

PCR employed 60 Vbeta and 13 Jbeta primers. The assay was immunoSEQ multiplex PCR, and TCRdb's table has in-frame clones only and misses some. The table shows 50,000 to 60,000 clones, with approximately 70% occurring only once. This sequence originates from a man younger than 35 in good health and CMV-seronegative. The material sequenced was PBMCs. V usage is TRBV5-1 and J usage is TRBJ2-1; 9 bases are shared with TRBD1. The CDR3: CASSQDRGAFF. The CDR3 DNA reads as TGCGCCAGCAGTCAGGACAGGGGTGCGTTCTTC.